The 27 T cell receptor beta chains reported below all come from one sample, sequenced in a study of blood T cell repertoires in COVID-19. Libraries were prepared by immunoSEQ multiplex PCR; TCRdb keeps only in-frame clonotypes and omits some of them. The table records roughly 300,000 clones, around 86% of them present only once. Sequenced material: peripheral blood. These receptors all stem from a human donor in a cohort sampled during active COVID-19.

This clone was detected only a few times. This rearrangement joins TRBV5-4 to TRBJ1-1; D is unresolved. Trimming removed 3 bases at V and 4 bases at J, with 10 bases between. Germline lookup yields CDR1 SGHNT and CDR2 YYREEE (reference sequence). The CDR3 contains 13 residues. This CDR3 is CASSYGLITEAFF. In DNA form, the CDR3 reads TGTGCCAGCAGCTATGGACTGATCACTGAAGCTTTCTTT.

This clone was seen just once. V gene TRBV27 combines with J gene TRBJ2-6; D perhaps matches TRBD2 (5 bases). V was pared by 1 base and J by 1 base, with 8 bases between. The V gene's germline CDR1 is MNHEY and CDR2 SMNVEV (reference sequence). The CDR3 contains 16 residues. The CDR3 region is CASSLWGVSGANVLTF. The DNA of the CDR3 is TGTGCCAGCAGTTTATGGGGAGTTTCTGGGGCCAACGTCCTGACTTTC.

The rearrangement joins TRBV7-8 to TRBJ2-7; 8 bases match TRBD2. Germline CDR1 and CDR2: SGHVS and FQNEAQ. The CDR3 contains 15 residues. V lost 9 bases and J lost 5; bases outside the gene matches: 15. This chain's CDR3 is CASQYGGGQYNEQYF. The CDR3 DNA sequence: TGTGCCAGTCAATACGGCGGGGGGCAATACAACGAGCAGTACTTC.

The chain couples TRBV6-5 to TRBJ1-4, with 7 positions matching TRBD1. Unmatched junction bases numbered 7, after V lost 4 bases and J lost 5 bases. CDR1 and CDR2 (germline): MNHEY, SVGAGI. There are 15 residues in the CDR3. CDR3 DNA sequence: TGTGCCAGCAGTTCGGACAGGCGAAAGAATGAAAAACTGTTTTTT. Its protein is CASSSDRRKNEKLFF.

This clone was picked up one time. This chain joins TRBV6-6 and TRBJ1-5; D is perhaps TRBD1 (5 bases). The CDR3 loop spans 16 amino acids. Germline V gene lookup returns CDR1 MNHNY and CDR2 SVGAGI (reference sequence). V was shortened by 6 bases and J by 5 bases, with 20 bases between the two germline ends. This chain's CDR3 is CASRQGGTLVDQPQHF. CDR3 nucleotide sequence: TGTGCCAGCAGGCAGGGTGGCACCTTAGTAGATCAGCCCCAGCATTTT.

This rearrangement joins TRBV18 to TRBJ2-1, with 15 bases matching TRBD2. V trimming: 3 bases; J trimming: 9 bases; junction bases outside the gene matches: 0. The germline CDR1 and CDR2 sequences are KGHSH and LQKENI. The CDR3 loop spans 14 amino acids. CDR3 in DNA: TGTGCCAGCTCACCGGGACTAGCGGGGGGTGAGCAGTTCTTC. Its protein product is CASSPGLAGGEQFF.

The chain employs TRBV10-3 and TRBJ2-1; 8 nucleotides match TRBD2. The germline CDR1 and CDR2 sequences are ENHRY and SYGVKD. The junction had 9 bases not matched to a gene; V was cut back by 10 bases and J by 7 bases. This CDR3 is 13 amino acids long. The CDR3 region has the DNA TGTGCCAGCGGGACTAGTGCGCCGAATGAGCAGTTCTTC. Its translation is CASGTSAPNEQFF.

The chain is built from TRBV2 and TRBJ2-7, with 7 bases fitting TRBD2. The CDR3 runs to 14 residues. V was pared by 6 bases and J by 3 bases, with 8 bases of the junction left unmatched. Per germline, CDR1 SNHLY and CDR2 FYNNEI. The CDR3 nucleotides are TGTGCCAGCAGCGCCGCGGGAGCCCGCTACGAGCAGTACTTC. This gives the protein CASSAAGARYEQYF.

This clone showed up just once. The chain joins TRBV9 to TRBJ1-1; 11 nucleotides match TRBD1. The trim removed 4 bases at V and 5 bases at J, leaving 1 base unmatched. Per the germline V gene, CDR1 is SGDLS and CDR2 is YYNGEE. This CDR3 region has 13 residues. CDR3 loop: CASSRDRGTEAFF. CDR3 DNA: TGTGCCAGCAGCCGGGACAGGGGGACTGAAGCTTTCTTT.

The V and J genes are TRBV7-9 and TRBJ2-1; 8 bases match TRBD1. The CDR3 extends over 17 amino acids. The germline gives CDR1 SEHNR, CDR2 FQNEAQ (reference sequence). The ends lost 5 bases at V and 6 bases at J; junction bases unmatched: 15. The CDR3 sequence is CASSPDRGRGTFNEQFF. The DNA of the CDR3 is TGTGCCAGCAGCCCAGACAGGGGAAGGGGAACCTTCAATGAGCAGTTCTTC.

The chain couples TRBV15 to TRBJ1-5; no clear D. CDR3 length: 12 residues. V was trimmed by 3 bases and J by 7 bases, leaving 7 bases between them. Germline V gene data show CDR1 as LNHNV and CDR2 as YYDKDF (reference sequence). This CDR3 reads CATSRGEQPQHF. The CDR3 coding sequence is TGTGCCACCAGCAGGGGCGAGCAGCCCCAGCATTTT. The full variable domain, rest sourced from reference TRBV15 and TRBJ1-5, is DAMVIQNPRYQVTQFGKPVTLSCSQTLNHNVMYWYQQKSSQAPKLLFHYYDKDFNNEADTPDNFQSRRPNTSFCFLDIRSPGLGDTAMYLCATSRGEQPQHFGDGTRLSIL.

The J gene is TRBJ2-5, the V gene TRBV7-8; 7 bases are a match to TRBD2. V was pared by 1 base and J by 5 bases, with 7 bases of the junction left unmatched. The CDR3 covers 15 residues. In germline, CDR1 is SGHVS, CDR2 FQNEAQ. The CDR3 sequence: CASSLVGGSWETQYF. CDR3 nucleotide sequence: TGTGCCAGCAGCTTAGTTGGCGGGAGTTGGGAGACCCAGTACTTC.

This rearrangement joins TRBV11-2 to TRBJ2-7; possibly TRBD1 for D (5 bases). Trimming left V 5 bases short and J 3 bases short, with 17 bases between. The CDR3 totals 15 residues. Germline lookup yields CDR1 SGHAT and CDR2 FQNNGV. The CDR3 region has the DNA TGTGCCAGCAGCCAACAGGAAGGGTTTGGCTACGAGCAGTACTTC. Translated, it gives CASSQQEGFGYEQYF. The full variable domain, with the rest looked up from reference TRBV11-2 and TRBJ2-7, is EAGVAQSPRYKIIEKRQSVAFWCNPISGHATLYWYQQILGQGPKLLIQFQNNGVVDDSQLPKDRFSAERLKGVDSTLKIQPAKLEDSAVYLCASSQQEGFGYEQYFGPGTRLTVT.

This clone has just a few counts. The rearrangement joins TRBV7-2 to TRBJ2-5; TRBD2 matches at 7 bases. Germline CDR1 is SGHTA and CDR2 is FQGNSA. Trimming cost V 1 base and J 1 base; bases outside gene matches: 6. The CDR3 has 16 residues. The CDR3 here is CASSLVGGRGQETQYF. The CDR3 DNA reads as TGTGCCAGCAGCTTAGTGGGAGGGAGGGGCCAAGAGACCCAGTACTTC. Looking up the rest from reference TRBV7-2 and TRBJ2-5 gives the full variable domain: GAGVSQSPSNKVTEKGKDVELRCDPISGHTALYWYRQSLGQGLEFLIYFQGNSAPDKSGLPSDRFSAERTGGSVSTLTIQRTQQEDSAVYLCASSLVGGRGQETQYFGPGTRLLVL.

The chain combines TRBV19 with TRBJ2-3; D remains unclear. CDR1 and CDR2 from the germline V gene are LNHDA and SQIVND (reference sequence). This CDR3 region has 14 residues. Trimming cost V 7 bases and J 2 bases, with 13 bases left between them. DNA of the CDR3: TGTGCCAGTAAGGAGCGACCTATCACAGATACGCAGTATTTT. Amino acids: CASKERPITDTQYF.

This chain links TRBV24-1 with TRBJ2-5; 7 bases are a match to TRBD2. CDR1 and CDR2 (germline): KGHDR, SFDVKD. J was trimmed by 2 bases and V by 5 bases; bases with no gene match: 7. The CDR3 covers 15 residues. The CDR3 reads CATSGASGGQETQYF. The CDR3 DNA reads TGTGCCACCAGTGGGGCTAGCGGAGGACAAGAGACCCAGTACTTC.

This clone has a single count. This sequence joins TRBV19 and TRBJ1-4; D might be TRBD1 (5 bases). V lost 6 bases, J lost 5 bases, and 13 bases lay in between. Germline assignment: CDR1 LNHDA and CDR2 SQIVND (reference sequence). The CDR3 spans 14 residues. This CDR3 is CASRRGTENEKLFF. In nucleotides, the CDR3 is TGTGCCAGTAGGCGGGGGACCGAGAATGAAAAACTGTTTTTT.

As DNA, the CDR3 is TGCGCCAGCAACATAGGGGGAAACCGCTATGGCTACACCTTC. Translation gives CASNIGGNRYGYTF. The chain recombines TRBV4-1 with TRBJ1-2; possibly TRBD1 for D (6 bases). The CDR3 runs 14 residues. Germline V gives CDR1 MGHRA, CDR2 YSYEKL. Deletions cut 7 bases from V and 4 bases from J, with 16 bases between.

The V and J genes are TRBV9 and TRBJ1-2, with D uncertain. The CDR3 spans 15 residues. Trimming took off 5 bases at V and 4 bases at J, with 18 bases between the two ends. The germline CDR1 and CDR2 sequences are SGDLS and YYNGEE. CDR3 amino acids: CASSYPSAQTYGYTF. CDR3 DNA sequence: TGTGCCAGCAGTTACCCCAGCGCCCAAACCTATGGCTACACCTTC.

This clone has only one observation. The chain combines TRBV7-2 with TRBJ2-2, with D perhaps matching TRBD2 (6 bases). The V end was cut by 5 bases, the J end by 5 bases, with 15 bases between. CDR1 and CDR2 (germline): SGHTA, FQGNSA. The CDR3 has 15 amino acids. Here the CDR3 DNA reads TGTGCCAGCAGCCTGGGCTGGGGAGGAACCGGGGAGCTGTTTTTT. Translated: CASSLGWGGTGELFF.

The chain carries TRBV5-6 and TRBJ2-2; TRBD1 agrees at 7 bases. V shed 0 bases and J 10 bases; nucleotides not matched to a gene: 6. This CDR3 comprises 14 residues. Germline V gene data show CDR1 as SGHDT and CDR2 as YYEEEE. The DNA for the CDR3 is TGTGCCAGCAGCTTGGTGTACAGGGGAACGGAGCTGTTTTTT. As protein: CASSLVYRGTELFF.

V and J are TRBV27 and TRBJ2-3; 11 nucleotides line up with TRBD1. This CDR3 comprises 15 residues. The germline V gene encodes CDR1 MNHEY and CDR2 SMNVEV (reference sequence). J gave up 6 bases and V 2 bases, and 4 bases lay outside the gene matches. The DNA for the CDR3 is TGTGCCAGCAGTTTAGGACAGGGGGCGGGTGATACGCAGTATTTT. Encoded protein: CASSLGQGAGDTQYF.

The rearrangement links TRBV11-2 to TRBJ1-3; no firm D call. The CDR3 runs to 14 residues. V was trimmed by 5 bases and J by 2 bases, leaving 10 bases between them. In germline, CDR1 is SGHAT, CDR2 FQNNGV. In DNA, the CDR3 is TGTGCCAGCAGCGCGCAGGCTACTGGAAACACCATATATTTT. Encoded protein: CASSAQATGNTIYF.

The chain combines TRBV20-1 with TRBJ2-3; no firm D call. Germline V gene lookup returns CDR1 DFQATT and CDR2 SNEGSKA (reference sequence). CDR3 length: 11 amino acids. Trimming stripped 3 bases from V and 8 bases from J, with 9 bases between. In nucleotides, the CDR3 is TGCAGTGCTAGGCCAGGCCCTACGCAGTATTTT. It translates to CSARPGPTQYF.

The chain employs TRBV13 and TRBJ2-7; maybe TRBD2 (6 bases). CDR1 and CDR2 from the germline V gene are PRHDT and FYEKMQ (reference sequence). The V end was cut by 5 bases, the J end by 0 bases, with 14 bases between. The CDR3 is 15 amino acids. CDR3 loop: CASSRSGRGSYEQYF. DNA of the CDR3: TGTGCCAGCAGCCGGTCCGGGCGGGGCTCCTACGAGCAGTACTTC.

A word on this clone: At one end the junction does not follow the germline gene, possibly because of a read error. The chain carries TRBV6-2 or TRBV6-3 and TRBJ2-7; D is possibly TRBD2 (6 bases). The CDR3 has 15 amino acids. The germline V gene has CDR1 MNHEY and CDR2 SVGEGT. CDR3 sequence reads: CASTPSFGGVSEQYF. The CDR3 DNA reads TGTGCTAGCACCCCCTCGTTTGGAGGGGTTTCCGAGCAGTACTTC.

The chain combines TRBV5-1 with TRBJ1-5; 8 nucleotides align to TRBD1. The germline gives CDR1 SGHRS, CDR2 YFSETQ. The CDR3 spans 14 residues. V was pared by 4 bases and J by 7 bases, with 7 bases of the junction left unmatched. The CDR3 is CASSQGQGGQPQHF. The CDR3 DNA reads TGCGCCAGCAGCCAAGGACAGGGCGGGCAGCCCCAGCATTTT.